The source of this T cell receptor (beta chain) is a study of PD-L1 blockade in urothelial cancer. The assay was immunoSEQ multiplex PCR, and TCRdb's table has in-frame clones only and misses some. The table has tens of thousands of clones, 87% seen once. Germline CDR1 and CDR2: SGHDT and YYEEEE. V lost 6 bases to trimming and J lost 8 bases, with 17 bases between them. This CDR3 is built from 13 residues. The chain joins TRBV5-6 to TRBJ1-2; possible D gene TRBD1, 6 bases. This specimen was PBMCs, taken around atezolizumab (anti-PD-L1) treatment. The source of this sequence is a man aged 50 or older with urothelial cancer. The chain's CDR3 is CASTLQGRWGYTF. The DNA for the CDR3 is TGTGCCAGCACCCTGCAGGGGCGATGGGGCTACACCTTC.